The table lists the clone carrying this T cell receptor beta chain with a count of one. The data were produced by immunoSEQ multiplex PCR, yet TCRdb's version contains in-frame clones alone and is incomplete. The sample lists about 51,000 clones; approximately 91% were seen once. The source of the sample is a study of control samples from healthy donors and cancer patients. Sequenced sample: PBMCs. This TCR was sampled from a man aged 45-65 years with head and neck cancer.

The CDR3 DNA reads TGCGCCAGCAGCTTAAAAAGGGTCAGCACCTACGAGCAGTACTTC. It specifies CASSLKRVSTYEQYF. This chain joins TRBV5-1 and TRBJ2-7, with D hard to call. The CDR3 extends over 15 amino acids. Germline V gives CDR1 SGHRS, CDR2 YFSETQ. V was cut by 2 bases and J by 2 bases, with 14 bases left in between. The entire variable domain, with the rest obtained from reference TRBV5-1 and TRBJ2-7, is as follows: KAGVTQTPRYLIKTRGQQVTLSCSPISGHRSVSWYQQTPGQGLQFLFEYFSETQRNKGNFPGRFSGRQFSNSRSEMNVSTLELGDSALYLCASSLKRVSTYEQYFGPGTRLTVT.